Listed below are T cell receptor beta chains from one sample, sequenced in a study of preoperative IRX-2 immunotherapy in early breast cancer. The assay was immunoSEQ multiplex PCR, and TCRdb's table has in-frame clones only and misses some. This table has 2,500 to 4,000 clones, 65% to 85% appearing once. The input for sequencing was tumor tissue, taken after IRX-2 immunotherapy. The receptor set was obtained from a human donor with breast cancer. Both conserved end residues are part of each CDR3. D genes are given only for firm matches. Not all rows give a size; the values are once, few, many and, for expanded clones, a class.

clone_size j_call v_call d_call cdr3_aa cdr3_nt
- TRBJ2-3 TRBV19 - CASQEGSTDTQYF TGTGCCAGTCAAGAAGGGTCCACAGATACGCAGTATTTT
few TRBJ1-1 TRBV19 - CASSMGRSEMNTEAFF TGTGCCAGTAGTATGGGGAGGTCGGAGATGAACACTGAAGCTTTCTTT
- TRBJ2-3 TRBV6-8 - CASSYGDLASDTQYF TGTGCCAGCAGTTACGGGGACCTCGCTTCAGATACGCAGTATTTT
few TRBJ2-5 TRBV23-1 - CASSSVPQETQYF TGCGCCAGCAGCTCCGTACCCCAAGAGACCCAGTACTTC
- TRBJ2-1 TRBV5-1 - CASSSRALGRDEQFF TGCGCCAGCAGCTCTAGGGCTTTGGGTCGGGATGAGCAGTTCTTC
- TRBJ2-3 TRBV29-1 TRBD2 CSVGAGGTDTQYF TGCAGCGTTGGGGCGGGAGGTACAGATACGCAGTATTTT
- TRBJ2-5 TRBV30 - CAWNLGVGETQYF TGTGCCTGGAACCTGGGTGTGGGGGAGACCCAGTACTTC
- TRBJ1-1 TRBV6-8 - CASSYRQNTEAFF TGTGCCAGCAGTTATAGGCAGAACACTGAAGCTTTCTTT
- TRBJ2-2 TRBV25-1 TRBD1 CASRPRDRELTGELFF TGTGCCAGCCGTCCCCGGGACAGGGAACTTACCGGGGAGCTGTTTTTT
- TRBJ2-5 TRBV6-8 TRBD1 CASSPDRQGLQKTQYF TGTGCCAGCAGCCCAGATCGACAGGGCCTCCAAAAGACCCAGTACTTC
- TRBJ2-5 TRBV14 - CASSPHTATGRGQETQYF TGTGCCAGCAGCCCCCATACGGCAACGGGACGGGGGCAAGAGACCCAGTACTTC
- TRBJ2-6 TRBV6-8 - CASSWQGYSGANVLTF TGTGCCAGCAGTTGGCAGGGGTACTCTGGGGCCAACGTCCTGACTTTC